This T cell receptor beta chain appears in the sequencing data of a study of shared clonotypes between healthy human individuals. This table comes from immunoSEQ multiplex PCR, and its TCRdb copy is limited to in-frame clones, with some not included. This sample carries about 2 million clones, about 95% of them seen once, and the ten largest clones take more than 0.95%. Per germline, CDR1 SGHDT and CDR2 YYEEEE. The CDR3 sequence is 14 residues long. The V and J ends lost 4 bases and 6 bases, in that order; junction bases with no gene match: 7. Naive CD8 cells were CD45RO-negative, positively selected for CCR7, excluding terminally differentiated effector memory CD45RA+ cells.

The chain carries TRBV5-6 and TRBJ2-7; TRBD1 matches at 10 bases. The source is a man younger than 35 in good health. Sequencing was performed on naive CD8+ T cells sorted from blood. The CDR3 DNA reads TGTGCCAGCAGCCCGGGGACAGGGGATGGCGAGCAGTACTTC. Translating gives CASSPGTGDGEQYF. Full variable domain (missing parts from reference TRBV5-6 and TRBJ2-7): DAGVTQSPTHLIKTRGQQVTLRCSPKSGHDTVSWYQQALGQGPQFIFQYYEEEERQRGNFPDRFSGHQFPNYSSELNVNALLLGDSALYLCASSPGTGDGEQYFGPGTRLTVT.